Given below is one T cell receptor beta chain in context. The antigen is not known. These data are taken from a study of cytomegalovirus exposure and HLA in healthy donors. With V trimmed by 3 bases and J by 6 bases, 9 bases remained unmatched. Germline loops: CDR1 SGHDT, CDR2 YYEEEE. The CDR3 consists of 17 residues. Study-wide points: Published work reported that the classifier diagnosed cytomegalovirus status with high specificity and sensitivity. A previous analysis found most TCR beta V segments productive roughly 87% or roughly 30% of the time.

The PCR employed 60 Vbeta primers together with 13 Jbeta primers. Sequencing used immunoSEQ multiplex PCR; TCRdb keeps in-frame clones, though not all of them. The sample yields about 170,000 clones, 77% seen once. Input material: PBMCs. The chain recombines TRBV5-6 with TRBJ1-4; 12 bases align to TRBD1. The clonotype originates from a woman between 25 and 40 years old in good health and CMV-seropositive. CDR3 amino acids: CASSWGTGGGLDEKLFF. The CDR3 DNA is TGTGCCAGCAGCTGGGGGACAGGGGGCGGTCTGGATGAAAAACTGTTTTTT.